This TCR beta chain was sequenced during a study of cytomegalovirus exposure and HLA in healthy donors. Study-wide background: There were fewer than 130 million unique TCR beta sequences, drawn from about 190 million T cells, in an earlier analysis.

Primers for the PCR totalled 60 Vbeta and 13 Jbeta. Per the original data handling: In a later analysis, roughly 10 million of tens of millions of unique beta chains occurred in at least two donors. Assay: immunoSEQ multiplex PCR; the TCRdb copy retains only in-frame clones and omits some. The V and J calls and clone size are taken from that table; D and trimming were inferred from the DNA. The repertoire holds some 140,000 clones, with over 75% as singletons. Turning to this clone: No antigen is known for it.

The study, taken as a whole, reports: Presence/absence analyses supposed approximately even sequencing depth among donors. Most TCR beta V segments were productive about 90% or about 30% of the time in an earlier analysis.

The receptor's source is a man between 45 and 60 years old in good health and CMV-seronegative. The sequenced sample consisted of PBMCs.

The chain's CDR3 is CASSYSEGLGSPLHF. In DNA form, the CDR3 reads TGTGCCAGCAGTTACTCGGAGGGTCTTGGTTCACCCCTCCACTTT. V gene TRBV6-5 combines with J gene TRBJ1-6; D unresolved. CDR1 is MNHEY, CDR2 SVGAGI, per germline. Trimming removed 0 bases at V and 9 bases at J, with 12 bases between. This CDR3 has 15 amino acids.